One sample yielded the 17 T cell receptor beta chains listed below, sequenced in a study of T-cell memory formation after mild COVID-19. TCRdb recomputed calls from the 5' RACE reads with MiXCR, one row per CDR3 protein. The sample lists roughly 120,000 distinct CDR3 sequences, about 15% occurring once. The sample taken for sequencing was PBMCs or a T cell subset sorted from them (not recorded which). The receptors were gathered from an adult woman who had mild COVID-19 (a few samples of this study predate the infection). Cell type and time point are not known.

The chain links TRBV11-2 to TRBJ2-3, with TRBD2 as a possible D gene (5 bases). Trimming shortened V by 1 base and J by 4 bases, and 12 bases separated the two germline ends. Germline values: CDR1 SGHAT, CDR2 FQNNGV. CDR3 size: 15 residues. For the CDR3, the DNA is TGTGCCAGCAGCTTAGCCCCAAGGCGGGCAGATACGCAGTATTTT. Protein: CASSLAPRRADTQYF.

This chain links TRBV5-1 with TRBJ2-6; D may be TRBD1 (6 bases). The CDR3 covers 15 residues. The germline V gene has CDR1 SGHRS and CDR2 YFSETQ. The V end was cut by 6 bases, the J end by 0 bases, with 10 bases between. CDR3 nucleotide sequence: TGCGCCAGCACTTCGGACAGCTCTGGGGCCAACGTCCTGACTTTC. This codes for CASTSDSSGANVLTF.

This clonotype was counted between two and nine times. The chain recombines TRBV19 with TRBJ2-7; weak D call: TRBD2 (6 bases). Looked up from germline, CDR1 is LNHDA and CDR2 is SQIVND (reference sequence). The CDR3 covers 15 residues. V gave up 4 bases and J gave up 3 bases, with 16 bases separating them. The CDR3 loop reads CASSTTGRGYYEQYF. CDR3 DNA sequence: TGTGCCAGTAGTACCACCGGGCGGGGATACTACGAGCAGTACTTC.

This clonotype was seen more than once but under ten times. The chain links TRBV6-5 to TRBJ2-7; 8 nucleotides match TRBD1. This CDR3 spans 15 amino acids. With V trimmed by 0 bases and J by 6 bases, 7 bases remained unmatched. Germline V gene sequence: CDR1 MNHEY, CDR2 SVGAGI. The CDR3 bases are TGTGCCAGCAGTTACTCGGGGACAGGCTCTGCCGAGCAGTACTTC. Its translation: CASSYSGTGSAEQYF.

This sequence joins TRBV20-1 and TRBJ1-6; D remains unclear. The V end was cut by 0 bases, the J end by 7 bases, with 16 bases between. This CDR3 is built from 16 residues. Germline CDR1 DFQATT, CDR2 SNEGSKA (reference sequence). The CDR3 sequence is CSAREEGIRLNSPLHF. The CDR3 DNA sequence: TGCAGTGCTAGAGAGGAAGGCATCCGTCTCAATTCACCCCTCCACTTT.

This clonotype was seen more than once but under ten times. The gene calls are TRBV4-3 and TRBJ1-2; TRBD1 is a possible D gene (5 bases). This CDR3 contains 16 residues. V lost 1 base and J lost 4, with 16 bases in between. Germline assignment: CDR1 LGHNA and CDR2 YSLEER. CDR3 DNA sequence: TGCGCCAGCAGCCAAGCGCCCCAGGGATTCCGCTATGGCTACACCTTC. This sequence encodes CASSQAPQGFRYGYTF.

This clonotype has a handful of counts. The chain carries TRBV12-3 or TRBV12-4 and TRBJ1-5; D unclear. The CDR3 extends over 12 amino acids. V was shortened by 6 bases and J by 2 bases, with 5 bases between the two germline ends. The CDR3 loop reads CASSLRNQPQHF. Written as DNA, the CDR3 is TGTGCCAGCAGCCTCCGCAATCAGCCCCAGCATTTT.

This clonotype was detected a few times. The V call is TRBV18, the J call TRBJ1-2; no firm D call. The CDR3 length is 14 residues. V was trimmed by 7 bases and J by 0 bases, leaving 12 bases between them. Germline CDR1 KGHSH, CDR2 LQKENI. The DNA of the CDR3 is TGTGCCAGCTACACGGACGGCGCTAACTATGGCTACACCTTC. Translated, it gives CASYTDGANYGYTF.

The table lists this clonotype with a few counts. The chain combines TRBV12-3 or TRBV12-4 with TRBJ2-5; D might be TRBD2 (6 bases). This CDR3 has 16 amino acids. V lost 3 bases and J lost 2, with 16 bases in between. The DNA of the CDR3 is TGTGCCAGCAGTTTCCTTCCGGCTAGCGATCAAGAGACCCAGTACTTC. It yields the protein CASSFLPASDQETQYF.

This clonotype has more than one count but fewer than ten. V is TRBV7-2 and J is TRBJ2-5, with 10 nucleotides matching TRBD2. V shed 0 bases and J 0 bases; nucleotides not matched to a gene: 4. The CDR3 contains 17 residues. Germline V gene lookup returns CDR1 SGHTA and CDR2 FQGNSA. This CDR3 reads CASSLAHSGRYQETQYF. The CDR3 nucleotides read TGTGCCAGCAGCTTAGCGCATAGCGGGAGGTACCAAGAGACCCAGTACTTC.

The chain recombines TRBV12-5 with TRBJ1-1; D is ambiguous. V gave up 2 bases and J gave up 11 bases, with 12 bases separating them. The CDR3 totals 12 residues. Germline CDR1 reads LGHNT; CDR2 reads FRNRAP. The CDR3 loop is CASGLPQFLAFF. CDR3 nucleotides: TGTGCTAGTGGTTTGCCACAATTCCTGGCTTTCTTT.

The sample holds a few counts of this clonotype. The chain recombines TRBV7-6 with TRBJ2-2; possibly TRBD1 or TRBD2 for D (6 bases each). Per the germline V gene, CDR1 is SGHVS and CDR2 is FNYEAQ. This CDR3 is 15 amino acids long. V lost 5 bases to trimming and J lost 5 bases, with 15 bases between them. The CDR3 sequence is CASSPRLGQTGELFF. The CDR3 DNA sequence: TGTGCCAGCAGCCCCCGACTAGGACAGACCGGGGAGCTGTTTTTT. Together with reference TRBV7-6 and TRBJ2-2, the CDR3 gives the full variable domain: GAGVSQSPRYKVTKRGQDVALRCDPISGHVSLYWYRQALGQGPEFLTYFNYEAQQDKSGLPNDRFSAERPEGSISTLTIQRTEQRDSAMYRCASSPRLGQTGELFFGEGSRLTVL.

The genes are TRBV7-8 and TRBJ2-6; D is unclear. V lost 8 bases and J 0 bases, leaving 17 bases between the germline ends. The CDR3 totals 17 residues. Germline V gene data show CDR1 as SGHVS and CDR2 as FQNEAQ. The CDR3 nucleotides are TGTGCCAGCCCCCCCGGCAGCTTTAGCTCTGGGGCCAACGTCCTGACTTTC. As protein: CASPPGSFSSGANVLTF.

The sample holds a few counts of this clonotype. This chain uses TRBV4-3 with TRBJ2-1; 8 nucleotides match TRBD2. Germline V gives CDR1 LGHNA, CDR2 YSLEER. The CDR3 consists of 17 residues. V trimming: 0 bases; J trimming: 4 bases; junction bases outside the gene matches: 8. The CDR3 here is CASSQDPTSGSYNEQFF. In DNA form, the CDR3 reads TGCGCCAGCAGCCAAGATCCCACAAGCGGGAGTTACAATGAGCAGTTCTTC.

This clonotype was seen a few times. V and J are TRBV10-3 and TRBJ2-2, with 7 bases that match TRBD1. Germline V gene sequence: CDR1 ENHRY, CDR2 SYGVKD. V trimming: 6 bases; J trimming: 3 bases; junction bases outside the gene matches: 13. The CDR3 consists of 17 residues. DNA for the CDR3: TGTGCCATCAGGGGGACAGCTCTATTGACCGACACCGGGGAGCTGTTTTTT. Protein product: CAIRGTALLTDTGELFF.

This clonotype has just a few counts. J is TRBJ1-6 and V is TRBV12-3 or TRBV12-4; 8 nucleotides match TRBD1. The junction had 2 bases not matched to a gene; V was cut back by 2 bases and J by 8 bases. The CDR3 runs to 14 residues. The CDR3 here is CASSLSDRDSPLHF. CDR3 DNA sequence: TGTGCCAGCAGTTTATCGGACAGGGATTCACCCCTCCACTTT.

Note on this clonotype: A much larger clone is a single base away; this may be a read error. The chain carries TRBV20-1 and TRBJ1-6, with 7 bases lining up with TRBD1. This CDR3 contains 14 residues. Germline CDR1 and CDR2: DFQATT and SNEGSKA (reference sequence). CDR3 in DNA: TGCAGTGCTCTGGGGCAGGGGGGTAATACACCCCTCCACTTT. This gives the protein CSALGQGGNTPLHF.